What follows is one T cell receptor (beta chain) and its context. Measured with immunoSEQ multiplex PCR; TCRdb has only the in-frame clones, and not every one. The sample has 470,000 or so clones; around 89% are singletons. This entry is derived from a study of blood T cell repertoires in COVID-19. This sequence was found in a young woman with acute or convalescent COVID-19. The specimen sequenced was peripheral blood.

CDR3 nucleotides: TGCGCCAGCAGTCAACTCGAGCCGGGGGATGGGGAGACCCAGTACTTC. Protein: CASSQLEPGDGETQYF. This rearrangement joins TRBV23-1 to TRBJ2-5; D might be TRBD2 (6 bases). TRBV23-1 belongs to the ORF category, with a function that is uncertain. V lost 2 bases and J 5 bases, leaving 18 bases between the germline ends. This CDR3 has 16 residues.